Following are 16 T cell receptor beta chains from one sample sequenced in a study of technical replicates of blood from a handful of donors (dated by TCRdb to about 2017). Libraries were built with the immunoSEQ multiplex PCR assay. Entries here come from immuneACCESS through TCRdb and include only in-frame sequences with V and J called. Some clones fail to appear in such tables; in the studies checked, an unresolved V gene covers under half of the shortfall, and the cause of the remainder is unknown. In this sample the table shows 100,000 or so clones, 95% to 96% of which occur a single time. The ten top clones hold under 0.45% of the sample. The material sequenced was T cells isolated from PBMCs. The receptor source for this set is a human donor in good health.

This clone has only one observation. The gene calls are TRBV25-1 and TRBJ2-5, with TRBD1 as a possible D gene (6 bases). CDR1 is MGHDK, CDR2 SYGVNS, per germline. CDR3 size: 15 residues. V gave up 8 bases and J gave up 2 bases, with 18 bases separating them. The CDR3 region has the DNA TGTGCCAGCTGTATGCCGGGACAAACGCAAGAGACCCAGTACTTC. This gives the protein CASCMPGQTQETQYF.

The rearrangement uses TRBV11-2 and TRBJ2-7; TRBD2 matches 11 bases. Germline values: CDR1 SGHAT, CDR2 FQNNGV. The CDR3 covers 15 residues. V was pared by 1 base and J by 4 bases, with 3 bases of the junction left unmatched. The CDR3 DNA is TGTGCCAGCAGCTTAGCACTAGCGGGAGTTTACGAGCAGTACTTC. It specifies CASSLALAGVYEQYF. The full variable domain, in which reference TRBV11-2 and TRBJ2-7 provide the parts outside the CDR3, is EAGVAQSPRYKIIEKRQSVAFWCNPISGHATLYWYQQILGQGPKLLIQFQNNGVVDDSQLPKDRFSAERLKGVDSTLKIQPAKLEDSAVYLCASSLALAGVYEQYFGPGTRLTVT.

This clone was seen only once. The chain is built from TRBV7-6 and TRBJ2-2; 12 bases line up with TRBD2. The ends lost 5 bases at V and 7 bases at J; junction bases unmatched: 5. The CDR3 is 15 amino acids. The V gene's germline CDR1 is SGHVS and CDR2 FNYEAQ. CDR3 protein: CASSPSGRAGGELFF. The CDR3 DNA sequence: TGTGCCAGCAGCCCTAGCGGGAGGGCGGGCGGGGAGCTGTTTTTT.

CDR3 residues: CASSLDSGRDNEQFF. CDR3 in DNA: TGTGCCAGCTCACTTGACTCTGGGAGGGACAATGAGCAGTTCTTC. This chain links TRBV18 with TRBJ2-1; 7 bases match TRBD2. The CDR3 has 15 amino acids. Germline V lookup: CDR1 KGHSH, CDR2 LQKENI. Trimming took 4 bases from V and 5 from J; bases not matched to a gene: 8.

The chain carries TRBV13 and TRBJ1-1; no firm D call. The CDR3 is 13 amino acids. The ends were cut back, 2 bases at V and 1 base at J, with 5 bases in the middle. The germline V gene has CDR1 PRHDT and CDR2 FYEKMQ (reference sequence). CDR3: CASSLQENTEAFF. In DNA form, the CDR3 reads TGTGCCAGCAGCTTACAGGAGAACACTGAAGCTTTCTTT.

The chain carries TRBV9 and TRBJ1-3; D may be TRBD1 (6 bases). The CDR3 sequence is 16 residues long. Looked up from germline, CDR1 is SGDLS and CDR2 is YYNGEE. With 2 bases removed from V and 2 bases from J, the gap between germline ends came to 14 bases. The CDR3 region has the DNA TGTGCCAGCAGCGTCTTCCCAGGGGAAACTGGAAACACCATATATTTT. This gives the protein CASSVFPGETGNTIYF.

This sequence joins TRBV4-1 and TRBJ1-2; TRBD1 agrees at 7 bases. Germline trimming cut 4 bases from V and 4 bases from J; bases unmatched to any gene: 9. Germline values: CDR1 MGHRA, CDR2 YSYEKL. The CDR3 loop spans 15 amino acids. The CDR3 region has the DNA TGCGCCAGCAGCCTGATCCAGGGGGGCATCTATGGCTACACCTTC. The encoded protein is CASSLIQGGIYGYTF.

The V call is TRBV28, the J call TRBJ1-1; 8 nucleotides align to TRBD1. Germline V gives CDR1 MDHEN, CDR2 SYDVKM. The J segment lost 8 bases and the V segment lost 0 bases, leaving 2 bases of the junction unmatched. The CDR3 extends over 13 amino acids. CDR3 coding DNA: TGTGCCAGCAGTTTATGGGGACAGGCAGAAGCTTTCTTT. Translation gives CASSLWGQAEAFF.

The chain combines TRBV6-1 with TRBJ2-7, with D possibly TRBD1 on 5 matching bases. Germline V gene data show CDR1 as MNHNS and CDR2 as SASEGT. The CDR3 consists of 13 residues. Trimming cost V 7 bases and J 3 bases, with 13 bases left between them. In DNA, the CDR3 is TGTGCCAGCAACTCAGACAGTCACTACGAGCAGTACTTC. Residues: CASNSDSHYEQYF.

J is TRBJ2-7 and V is TRBV28, with TRBD2 as a possible D gene (6 bases). CDR3 length: 13 amino acids. Germline V lookup: CDR1 MDHEN, CDR2 SYDVKM. The V gene lost 7 bases and the J gene lost 6 bases, with 16 bases spanning the gap. CDR3 loop: CASTVPGLGEQYF. CDR3 sequence (DNA): TGTGCCAGCACTGTCCCGGGACTCGGCGAGCAGTACTTC.

V and J are TRBV15 and TRBJ2-7; weak D call: TRBD1 (6 bases). Germline values: CDR1 LNHNV, CDR2 YYDKDF (reference sequence). This CDR3 spans 16 amino acids. Trimming pared 1 base from V and 4 bases from J, leaving 17 bases between. The CDR3 here is CATSRATGTIFYEQYF. The CDR3 nucleotides read TGTGCCACCAGCAGAGCTACCGGGACAATTTTTTACGAGCAGTACTTC.

The CDR3 DNA is TGTGCCATCAGTGAGGACAGGGTCAATCAGCCCCAGCATTTT. Translating gives CAISEDRVNQPQHF. The chain recombines TRBV10-3 with TRBJ1-5, with TRBD1 identical over 7 bases. The CDR3 length is 14 residues. After removal of 2 bases from V and 3 bases from J, the junction contained 1 base not matched to a gene. Germline V gives CDR1 ENHRY, CDR2 SYGVKD.

The chain employs TRBV19 and TRBJ2-5, with D perhaps matching TRBD2 (5 bases). The V gene's germline CDR1 is LNHDA and CDR2 SQIVND (reference sequence). The length of the CDR3 is 15 residues. The V and J ends lost 6 bases and 2 bases respectively, with 16 bases between them. The CDR3 loop reads CASRGPRGRQETQYF. In DNA, the CDR3 is TGTGCCAGTAGAGGCCCCCGGGGTAGGCAAGAGACCCAGTACTTC.

The chain employs TRBV30 and TRBJ2-7; TRBD2 aligns across 11 bases. The CDR3 totals 13 residues. The V segment lost 1 base and the J segment 4 bases; nucleotides outside the gene matches: 0. Germline V gene sequence: CDR1 GTSNPN, CDR2 SVGIG (reference sequence). The CDR3 sequence is CAWSGLAGYEQYF. CDR3 nucleotides: TGTGCCTGGAGTGGACTAGCGGGATACGAGCAGTACTTC.

This chain joins TRBV20-1 and TRBJ2-5, with D uncertain. In germline, CDR1 is DFQATT, CDR2 SNEGSKA (reference sequence). Trimming removed 0 bases at V and 4 bases at J, with 3 bases between. The CDR3 spans 11 residues. CDR3 coding DNA: TGCAGTGCTAGAGACCGAGAGACCCAGTACTTC. This encodes CSARDRETQYF.

This clone was detected only once. This chain joins TRBV15 and TRBJ1-1; a possible D gene is TRBD1 (5 bases). Germline V lookup: CDR1 LNHNV, CDR2 YYDKDF (reference sequence). V was shortened by 8 bases and J by 1 base, with 14 bases between the two germline ends. There are 14 residues in the CDR3. The CDR3 protein is CATQMSGANTEAFF. The CDR3 region has the DNA TGTGCCACCCAGATGAGTGGGGCGAACACTGAAGCTTTCTTT.